Presented here are 29 T cell receptor beta chains from one specimen sequenced in a study of blood T cell repertoires in COVID-19. Sequencing was performed with immunoSEQ multiplex PCR; in TCRdb, only in-frame clones are kept and a portion is missing. Altogether approximately 260,000 clones are present, approximately 88% being singletons, with the ten largest covering 2% to 2.5%. The sample was peripheral blood. The receptors stem from a man aged 50 or older with acute or convalescent COVID-19.

The chain links TRBV19 to TRBJ2-1; 9 nucleotides align to TRBD2. The V gene end was trimmed by 1 base and the J gene end by 8 bases; junction bases not matched to a gene: 6. Germline CDR1 reads LNHDA; CDR2 reads SQIVND (reference sequence). The length of the CDR3 is 15 residues. CDR3 sequence reads: CASSIGGLAYHEQFF. CDR3 coding DNA: TGTGCCAGTAGTATAGGTGGACTAGCGTACCATGAGCAGTTCTTC.

The rearrangement links TRBV21-1 to TRBJ2-1; the D call TRBD1 from the table was never checked on the DNA. TRBV21-1 is annotated as a pseudogene. The CDR3 has 12 residues. The CDR3 here is CASSTQGNEQFF. CDR3 DNA sequence: TGTGCCAGCAGCACTCAGGGCAATGAGCAGTTCTTC.

The chain recombines TRBV5-4 with TRBJ1-6; TRBD1 agrees at 11 bases. Germline values: CDR1 SGHNT, CDR2 YYREEE (reference sequence). The trim removed 1 base at V and 7 bases at J, leaving 10 bases unmatched. This CDR3 spans 18 amino acids. The CDR3 is CASSLFMDRGRANSPLHF. In DNA form, the CDR3 reads TGTGCCAGCAGCTTGTTTATGGACAGGGGGCGGGCGAATTCACCCCTCCACTTT.

The rearrangement uses TRBV6-5 and TRBJ1-3, with 9 bases fitting TRBD1. Unmatched junction bases numbered 5, after V lost 6 bases and J lost 5 bases. CDR1 is MNHEY, CDR2 SVGAGI, per germline. The length of the CDR3 is 14 residues. The CDR3 coding sequence is TGTGCCAGCAGCCACAGGGGGCGCAGAAACACCATATATTTT. Amino acids: CASSHRGRRNTIYF.

A few counts support this clone. This chain joins TRBV10-1 and TRBJ2-7; possible D gene TRBD2, 6 bases. There are 13 residues in the CDR3. Germline values: CDR1 WNHNN, CDR2 SYGVQD (reference sequence). V lost 5 bases to trimming and J lost 4 bases, with 12 bases between them. The CDR3 region is CASSPGTVYEQYF. As DNA, the CDR3 is TGCGCCAGCAGTCCTGGGACTGTTTACGAGCAGTACTTC.

This clone was seen only a few times. The gene calls are TRBV19 and TRBJ2-2, with 7 bases lining up with TRBD2. V shed 6 bases, J shed 5 bases, and the junction held 21 bases outside the gene matches. The CDR3 covers 19 residues. Per the germline V gene, CDR1 is LNHDA and CDR2 is SQIVND (reference sequence). The CDR3 DNA reads TGTGCCAGTAGGCCGTGGACTAGTTCAACTAGGTCGGTAACCGGGGAGCTGTTTTTT. Protein sequence: CASRPWTSSTRSVTGELFF.

The genes are TRBV11-2 and TRBJ2-5; 8 nucleotides agree with TRBD1. Germline V gives CDR1 SGHAT, CDR2 FQNNGV. Losses at the gene ends were 4 bases for V and 6 bases for J; bases not matched to a gene: 4. The CDR3 spans 13 residues. CDR3 sequence (DNA): TGTGCCAGCAGCTCGACAGGGGTTAAGACCCAGTACTTC. It translates to CASSSTGVKTQYF. The full variable domain, with the rest looked up from reference TRBV11-2 and TRBJ2-5, is EAGVAQSPRYKIIEKRQSVAFWCNPISGHATLYWYQQILGQGPKLLIQFQNNGVVDDSQLPKDRFSAERLKGVDSTLKIQPAKLEDSAVYLCASSSTGVKTQYFGPGTRLLVL.

The rearrangement joins TRBV30 to TRBJ1-1, with D hard to call. This CDR3 is built from 15 residues. Germline assignment: CDR1 GTSNPN and CDR2 SVGIG (reference sequence). V shed 1 base and J shed 1 base, with 13 bases lying between them. CDR3 in amino acids: CAWSGPRERNTEAFF. The CDR3 coding sequence is TGTGCCTGGAGTGGGCCCCGGGAGAGGAACACTGAAGCTTTCTTT. The full variable domain, with the rest looked up from reference TRBV30 and TRBJ1-1, is SQTIHQWPATLVQPVGSPLSLECTVEGTSNPNLYWYRQAAGRGLQLLFYSVGIGQISSEVPQNLSASRPQDRQFILSSKKLLLSDSGFYLCAWSGPRERNTEAFFGQGTRLTVV.

DNA for the CDR3: TGTGCCAGCAGCCAACCGGGGTACTCCTACGAGCAGTACTTC. Protein sequence: CASSQPGYSYEQYF. This chain joins TRBV3-1 (or the pseudogene TRBV3-2) and TRBJ2-7; a possible D gene is TRBD2 (5 bases). CDR1 LGHDT and CDR2 YNNKEL come from the germline V gene (reference sequence). The V and J ends lost 2 bases and 0 bases respectively, with 8 bases between them. The CDR3 runs 14 residues.

This clone turned up a few times. The chain couples TRBV6-4 to TRBJ1-1; no firm D call. This CDR3 comprises 16 residues. In germline, CDR1 is MRHNA, CDR2 SNTAGT. Trimming took 6 bases from V and 0 from J, leaving 17 bases between them. DNA for the CDR3: TGTGCCAGCAGCTTCCGGGAGCTTTTAATGAACACTGAAGCTTTCTTT. Translated: CASSFRELLMNTEAFF.

This chain uses TRBV6-5 with TRBJ1-4; 9 bases are a match to TRBD1. CDR3 length: 16 residues. Per germline, CDR1 MNHEY and CDR2 SVGAGI. V shed 4 bases, J shed 7 bases, and the junction held 10 bases outside the gene matches. The CDR3 nucleotides read TGTGCCAGCAGTTTCTCGAACAGGGGGCATGGTGAAAAACTGTTTTTT. It encodes CASSFSNRGHGEKLFF.

The V call is TRBV27, the J call TRBJ1-4; the match to TRBD1 covers 8 bases. Germline CDR1 MNHEY, CDR2 SMNVEV (reference sequence). This CDR3 has 13 amino acids. Trimming took 6 bases from V and 10 from J; bases not matched to a gene: 7. CDR3 sequence (DNA): TGTGCCAGCAGCCACCCACAGGGGGGAAAACTGTTTTTT. This encodes CASSHPQGGKLFF.

This clone appeared a single time. The genes are TRBV4-1 and TRBJ1-4; 7 nucleotides line up with TRBD1. V dropped 5 bases and J dropped 3; count of bases not matched to a gene: 6. The CDR3 consists of 15 residues. Germline V gives CDR1 MGHRA, CDR2 YSYEKL. CDR3 protein: CASSGLGQPNEKLFF. The CDR3 DNA sequence: TGCGCCAGCAGCGGATTGGGACAGCCTAATGAAAAACTGTTTTTT.

This clone was seen only once. V is TRBV20-1 and J is TRBJ1-2; D call uncertain. V lost 6 bases, J lost 3 bases, and 8 bases lay in between. Germline V gene lookup returns CDR1 DFQATT and CDR2 SNEGSKA (reference sequence). The CDR3 runs 11 residues. The CDR3 region has the DNA TGCAGTGCCCCTCGGGACTATGGCTACACCTTC. It translates to CSAPRDYGYTF.

The chain recombines TRBV11-2 with TRBJ2-2, with 7 bases identical to TRBD2. This CDR3 comprises 14 residues. With V trimmed by 5 bases and J by 4 bases, 4 bases remained unmatched. Germline-derived CDR1 and CDR2 are SGHAT and FQNNGV. CDR3 nucleotide sequence: TGTGCCAGCAGCCTGGGACTAAGCACCGGGGAGCTGTTTTTT. Its translation: CASSLGLSTGELFF.

The chain couples TRBV9 to TRBJ2-7; TRBD1 aligns across 8 bases. CDR3 length: 14 amino acids. V trimming: 7 bases; J trimming: 6 bases; junction bases outside the gene matches: 12. Germline CDR1 and CDR2: SGDLS and YYNGEE. CDR3 bases: TGTGCCAGCTCCCGTAATCAGGGGGCTTTCGAGCAGTACTTC. It encodes CASSRNQGAFEQYF.

V is TRBV9 and J is TRBJ2-3; 8 nucleotides line up with TRBD1. The CDR3 totals 14 residues. Germline V gives CDR1 SGDLS, CDR2 YYNGEE. V lost 2 bases to trimming and J lost 12 bases; unmatched junction nucleotides: 11. CDR3 nucleotide sequence: TGTGCCAGCAGCGTCCCTGGACAGGGAAGACCCCAGTATTTT. The encoded protein is CASSVPGQGRPQYF.

The rearrangement links TRBV5-1 to TRBJ1-1, with 7 nucleotides matching TRBD1. Germline V CDR1 and CDR2: SGHRS, YFSETQ. This CDR3 contains 15 residues. The J segment lost 3 bases and the V segment lost 4 bases, leaving 9 bases of the junction unmatched. CDR3 protein: CASSPQTGMDTEAFF. The CDR3 DNA sequence: TGCGCCAGCAGCCCACAGACAGGGATGGACACTGAAGCTTTCTTT.

V is TRBV12-5 and J is TRBJ2-3; D call uncertain. V lost 0 bases and J 4 bases, leaving 20 bases between the germline ends. This CDR3 has 18 residues. CDR1 is LGHNT and CDR2 is FRNRAP in the germline V gene. This CDR3 reads CASGLVRMNSLGPDTQYF. The DNA of the CDR3 is TGTGCTAGTGGTTTGGTACGAATGAACTCCCTAGGTCCAGATACGCAGTATTTT.

The CDR3 protein is CASGQSSGTPYEQYF. The CDR3 DNA is TGTGCTAGTGGCCAATCTAGCGGGACCCCCTACGAGCAGTACTTC. V and J are TRBV12-5 and TRBJ2-7, with 9 bases lining up with TRBD2. CDR1 is LGHNT and CDR2 is FRNRAP in the germline V gene. The V segment lost 6 bases and the J segment 2 bases; nucleotides outside the gene matches: 8. CDR3 size: 15 residues.

This sequence joins TRBV9 and TRBJ2-3, with D maybe TRBD1 (6 bases). CDR3 length equals 15 residues. V lost 3 bases and J 0 bases, leaving 11 bases between the germline ends. Germline CDR1 and CDR2: SGDLS and YYNGEE. CDR3 sequence: CASSAHRASTDTQYF. The CDR3 DNA reads as TGTGCCAGCAGCGCCCACAGGGCGAGCACAGATACGCAGTATTTT.

This clone has a handful of counts. This chain links TRBV19 with TRBJ1-5; weak D call: TRBD1 (6 bases). V gave up 6 bases and J gave up 6 bases, with 12 bases separating them. Germline CDR1 reads LNHDA; CDR2 reads SQIVND (reference sequence). The CDR3 has 13 amino acids. Here the CDR3 DNA reads TGTGCCAGTAGCGACAGGACAGTTCAGCCCCAGCATTTT. Its protein is CASSDRTVQPQHF.

V usage is TRBV5-1 and J usage is TRBJ1-2; TRBD1 agrees at 7 bases. Germline CDR1 and CDR2: SGHRS and YFSETQ. J was trimmed by 4 bases and V by 0 bases; bases with no gene match: 6. The CDR3 sequence is 15 residues long. In DNA form, the CDR3 reads TGCGCCAGCAGCTTGGACGTCGGGACAGCCTATGGCTACACCTTC. It translates to CASSLDVGTAYGYTF.

The rearrangement links TRBV2 to TRBJ1-2; 7 bases match TRBD1. J lost 7 bases, V lost 2 bases, and 1 base had no gene match. There are 12 residues in the CDR3. Germline assignment: CDR1 SNHLY and CDR2 FYNNEI. The CDR3 DNA follows: TGTGCCAGCAGTGAAAACAGGGGTGGCTACACCTTC. This encodes CASSENRGGYTF.

Comment on this clone: One end of the junction varies from germline; a read error may be responsible. V gene TRBV7-7 combines with J gene TRBJ2-3; D remains unclear. CDR3 length: 13 amino acids. Germline V gene data show CDR1 as SSHAT and CDR2 as FNYEAQ (reference sequence). This chain's CDR3 is CASSLETEDTQYF. The DNA for the CDR3 is TGTGCTAGCAGCTTAGAAACAGAAGATACGCAGTATTTT.

This chain's CDR3 is CASTPAWATDTQYF. The CDR3 region has the DNA TGTGCCAGCACCCCCGCGTGGGCCACAGATACGCAGTATTTT. The chain uses TRBV11-1 and TRBJ2-3; D gene unclear. V lost 7 bases and J 2 bases, leaving 13 bases between the germline ends. Germline CDR1 reads SGHAT; CDR2 reads FQDESV (reference sequence). CDR3 size: 14 residues.

This sequence joins TRBV2 and TRBJ1-6; D gene uncertain. Germline-derived CDR1 and CDR2 are SNHLY and FYNNEI. CDR3 length: 12 amino acids. Trimming stripped 7 bases from V and 7 bases from J, with 8 bases between. The CDR3 protein is CASKTNNSPLHF. CDR3 sequence (DNA): TGTGCCAGCAAGACAAACAATTCACCCCTCCACTTT.

A note on this clone: In the same sample, other DNA sequences code for this CDR3. The chain recombines TRBV7-9 with TRBJ1-1; D perhaps matches TRBD1 (5 bases). This CDR3 is built from 14 residues. Trimming stripped 0 bases from V and 0 bases from J, with 5 bases between. Germline CDR1 and CDR2: SEHNR and FQNEAQ (reference sequence). The CDR3 sequence: CASSLAGVNTEAFF. CDR3 DNA sequence: TGTGCCAGCAGCTTAGCAGGGGTGAACACTGAAGCTTTCTTT.

The gene calls are TRBV16 and TRBJ1-5, with a tentative D call TRBD1 (5 bases). V was clipped by 0 bases and J by 7 bases, with 10 bases between them. CDR1 KGHSY and CDR2 FQNENV come from the germline V gene. The CDR3 is 14 residues long. CDR3 loop: CASSQSPGGQPQHF. DNA for the CDR3: TGTGCCAGCAGCCAATCTCCGGGGGGGCAGCCCCAGCATTTT.